The rows below give T cell receptor beta chains drawn from one sample of a study of T cells in localized non-small cell lung cancer. Profiling relied on immunoSEQ multiplex PCR, and the TCRdb table lists in-frame clones only, not all of them. Among around 140,000 clones listed, more than 70% were seen once. This specimen was peripheral blood, taken before any cancer treatment. The receptors come from a female donor older than 55 with stage I lung adenocarcinoma. Each CDR3 is given with its conserved first and last residue. The D gene is left open where the match is weak. Rows give clone size only sometimes, using once, few, many, or a class for an expanded clone.

cdr3_nt: TGCGCCAGCAGTGAGTCTGAAGCGGAGGGGACAGATACGCAGTATTTT
cdr3_aa: CASSESEAEGTDTQYF
v_call: TRBV10-1
j_call: TRBJ2-3
d_call: NA
clone_size: NA
cdr3_length: 16

cdr3_nt: TGTGCCAGCAGTGCAGGGGGATCCGACTATGGCTACACCTTC
cdr3_aa: CASSAGGSDYGYTF
v_call: TRBV2
j_call: TRBJ1-2
d_call: TRBD1
clone_size: NA
cdr3_length: 14

cdr3_nt: TGTGCCAGTAGGAAGGATGGGACTAGCGGGAGTGTGGCCTACGAGCAGTACTTC
cdr3_aa: CASRKDGTSGSVAYEQYF
v_call: TRBV19
j_call: TRBJ2-7
d_call: TRBD2
clone_size: NA
cdr3_length: 18

cdr3_nt: TGTGCCAGCAGCCAAGCAACCCTAGCGGGAGGGTCCTACAATGAGCAGTTCTTC
cdr3_aa: CASSQATLAGGSYNEQFF
v_call: TRBV4-2
j_call: TRBJ2-1
d_call: TRBD2
clone_size: once
cdr3_length: 18

cdr3_nt: TGTGCCAGCAGCTTAGACAGGGGCCCTCAAGAGACCCAGTACTTC
cdr3_aa: CASSLDRGPQETQYF
v_call: TRBV7-9
j_call: TRBJ2-5
d_call: TRBD1
clone_size: NA
cdr3_length: 15

cdr3_nt: TGTGCCAGCAGCTTACCAGCGGGAGGGTCGTACGAGCAGTACTTC
cdr3_aa: CASSLPAGGSYEQYF
v_call: TRBV7-2
j_call: TRBJ2-7
d_call: TRBD2
clone_size: NA
cdr3_length: 15

cdr3_nt: TGTGCCATCAGTGAGCCGGGACTAGCGGCCTACAATGAGCAGTTCTTC
cdr3_aa: CAISEPGLAAYNEQFF
v_call: TRBV10-3
j_call: TRBJ2-1
d_call: TRBD2
clone_size: NA
cdr3_length: 16

cdr3_nt: TGTGCCAGCAGCTCCACCTACGAGCAGTACTTC
cdr3_aa: CASSSTYEQYF
v_call: TRBV11-2
j_call: TRBJ2-7
d_call: NA
clone_size: NA
cdr3_length: 11

cdr3_nt: TGCGCCAGCAGCCAAGTGGGGAGGGCAAACAATGAGCAGTTCTTC
cdr3_aa: CASSQVGRANNEQFF
v_call: TRBV4-1
j_call: TRBJ2-1
d_call: TRBD2
clone_size: NA
cdr3_length: 15

cdr3_nt: TGTGCCAGCAGTTACTCGACGGTGAACACTGAAGCTTTCTTT
cdr3_aa: CASSYSTVNTEAFF
v_call: TRBV6-5
j_call: TRBJ1-1
d_call: NA
clone_size: few
cdr3_length: 14

cdr3_nt: TGCGCCAGCAGCTTGACTACGAGCTCCTACAATGAGCAGTTCTTC
cdr3_aa: CASSLTTSSYNEQFF
v_call: TRBV5-1
j_call: TRBJ2-1
d_call: NA
clone_size: NA
cdr3_length: 15

cdr3_nt: TGTGCCAGTAGTATGCCTGGGGTGAGCAATCAGCCCCAGCATTTT
cdr3_aa: CASSMPGVSNQPQHF
v_call: TRBV19
j_call: TRBJ1-5
d_call: NA
clone_size: NA
cdr3_length: 15

cdr3_nt: TGTGCCAGCAGCGCCAGGGGGGTGACATCCGGGTTTGGGGCCAACGTCCTGACTTTC
cdr3_aa: CASSARGVTSGFGANVLTF
v_call: TRBV11-2
j_call: TRBJ2-6
d_call: NA
clone_size: NA
cdr3_length: 19

cdr3_nt: TGCGCCAGCAGCCAACTAGCGGGGCACCTCACAGATACGCAGTATTTT
cdr3_aa: CASSQLAGHLTDTQYF
v_call: TRBV5-1
j_call: TRBJ2-3
d_call: TRBD2
clone_size: NA
cdr3_length: 16

cdr3_nt: TGTGCCAGCAGCCGGGACCTGAACTATGGCTACACCTTC
cdr3_aa: CASSRDLNYGYTF
v_call: TRBV7-9
j_call: TRBJ1-2
d_call: NA
clone_size: NA
cdr3_length: 13

cdr3_nt: TGTGCCAGCAGTGAAGAGGGGTGGGGGACTAGAACAGATACGCAGTATTTT
cdr3_aa: CASSEEGWGTRTDTQYF
v_call: TRBV6-1
j_call: TRBJ2-3
d_call: TRBD2
clone_size: once
cdr3_length: 17

cdr3_nt: TGTGCCAGCAAACATTTAGGGGGCAATCAGCCCCAGCATTTT
cdr3_aa: CASKHLGGNQPQHF
v_call: TRBV27
j_call: TRBJ1-5
d_call: NA
clone_size: NA
cdr3_length: 14

cdr3_nt: TGTGCCAGCAGTTATACAGGTAGCAATCAGCCCCAGCATTTT
cdr3_aa: CASSYTGSNQPQHF
v_call: TRBV6-6
j_call: TRBJ1-5
d_call: NA
clone_size: NA
cdr3_length: 14

cdr3_nt: TGTGCCAGCAGACCAAGGCGCGGGTTCCATGAGCAGTTCTTC
cdr3_aa: CASRPRRGFHEQFF
v_call: TRBV6-5
j_call: TRBJ2-1
d_call: NA
clone_size: once
cdr3_length: 14

cdr3_nt: TGTGCCAGCAGTGAAGAAGAGGGGACCCCCTACGAGCAGTACTTC
cdr3_aa: CASSEEEGTPYEQYF
v_call: TRBV6-1
j_call: TRBJ2-7
d_call: NA
clone_size: once
cdr3_length: 15

cdr3_nt: TGCGCCAGCAGCGCCAGTTGGAGTGGAGCCGGAAACACCATATATTTT
cdr3_aa: CASSASWSGAGNTIYF
v_call: TRBV5-1
j_call: TRBJ1-3
d_call: NA
clone_size: once
cdr3_length: 16

cdr3_nt: TGTGCCAGTAGTAGATGGCTAGCGGGAACCGGCGAGCAGTACTTC
cdr3_aa: CASSRWLAGTGEQYF
v_call: TRBV19
j_call: TRBJ2-7
d_call: TRBD2
clone_size: NA
cdr3_length: 15

cdr3_nt: TGTGCCAGTAGTCCCCGGACTATGAGTGGTGAGCAGTTCTTC
cdr3_aa: CASSPRTMSGEQFF
v_call: TRBV19
j_call: TRBJ2-1
d_call: NA
clone_size: few
cdr3_length: 14

cdr3_nt: TGTGCCAGCAGCGTAGGAGGGCCCGGGAGGGCCGTGGAGACCCAGTACTTC
cdr3_aa: CASSVGGPGRAVETQYF
v_call: TRBV9
j_call: TRBJ2-5
d_call: TRBD2
clone_size: NA
cdr3_length: 17

cdr3_nt: TGTGCCAGCAGCTCGACCCTACCGGGACTAGCGGGGCAAGGGGAGACCCAGTACTTC
cdr3_aa: CASSSTLPGLAGQGETQYF
v_call: TRBV11-2
j_call: TRBJ2-5
d_call: TRBD2
clone_size: NA
cdr3_length: 19

cdr3_nt: TGTGCCAGCAGTACTAGCGGGATCTACAATGAGCAGTTCTTC
cdr3_aa: CASSTSGIYNEQFF
v_call: TRBV11-2
j_call: TRBJ2-1
d_call: TRBD2
clone_size: once
cdr3_length: 14

cdr3_nt: TGCGCCAGCAGCCTTCTGACTAGCGGGACGGGGGTGCGTGCCTACAATGAGCAGTTCTTC
cdr3_aa: CASSLLTSGTGVRAYNEQFF
v_call: TRBV5-1
j_call: TRBJ2-1
d_call: TRBD2
clone_size: few
cdr3_length: 20

cdr3_nt: TGCGCCAGCAGCCGGGAGGCGGGAACCTACAATGAGCAGTTCTTC
cdr3_aa: CASSREAGTYNEQFF
v_call: TRBV5-1
j_call: TRBJ2-1
d_call: TRBD2
clone_size: NA
cdr3_length: 15

cdr3_nt: TGTGCCATCTTACCCAGGGGGAATCAGCCCCAGCATTTT
cdr3_aa: CAILPRGNQPQHF
v_call: TRBV28
j_call: TRBJ1-5
d_call: TRBD1
clone_size: NA
cdr3_length: 13

cdr3_nt: TGTGCCAGCAGCCCCCCCGGGGCCTGGGAGACCCAGTACTTC
cdr3_aa: CASSPPGAWETQYF
v_call: TRBV28
j_call: TRBJ2-5
d_call: NA
clone_size: NA
cdr3_length: 14

cdr3_nt: TGTGCCAGCAGCTTAGGAGGACTAGCGGGAGGCGAGCAGTACTTC
cdr3_aa: CASSLGGLAGGEQYF
v_call: TRBV11-3
j_call: TRBJ2-7
d_call: TRBD2
clone_size: few
cdr3_length: 15

cdr3_nt: TGTGCCAGCTCACCGGGGGTACAGGGACAAGAGACCCAGTACTTC
cdr3_aa: CASSPGVQGQETQYF
v_call: TRBV18
j_call: TRBJ2-5
d_call: NA
clone_size: NA
cdr3_length: 15

cdr3_nt: TGTGCCACCCGGGACAGGGGGCGCGTCTACTATGGCTACACCTTC
cdr3_aa: CATRDRGRVYYGYTF
v_call: TRBV30
j_call: TRBJ1-2
d_call: TRBD1
clone_size: NA
cdr3_length: 15

cdr3_nt: TGCAGTGCTAGGGGAGGGGAAGCTTTCTTT
cdr3_aa: CSARGGEAFF
v_call: TRBV20-1
j_call: TRBJ1-1
d_call: NA
clone_size: few
cdr3_length: 10

cdr3_nt: TGTGCCAGCAGTCCCACCCGACAGGCTCTCAATCAGCCCCAGCATTTT
cdr3_aa: CASSPTRQALNQPQHF
v_call: TRBV2
j_call: TRBJ1-5
d_call: NA
clone_size: NA
cdr3_length: 16

cdr3_nt: TGTGCCAGCAGCCTAGGTTGGACAACTACTAACTATGGCTACACCTTC
cdr3_aa: CASSLGWTTTNYGYTF
v_call: TRBV5-8
j_call: TRBJ1-2
d_call: NA
clone_size: NA
cdr3_length: 16

cdr3_nt: TGTGCCAGCAGTGAAGCGCCTAGGTGGGATACGCAGTATTTT
cdr3_aa: CASSEAPRWDTQYF
v_call: TRBV2
j_call: TRBJ2-3
d_call: NA
clone_size: NA
cdr3_length: 14

cdr3_nt: TGTGCCAGCAGCTTACTGGCGACTAGCAACAATGAGCAGTTCTTC
cdr3_aa: CASSLLATSNNEQFF
v_call: TRBV7-3
j_call: TRBJ2-1
d_call: TRBD2
clone_size: once
cdr3_length: 15

cdr3_nt: TGTGCCAGCAGTAGAACCAGGGGTAGGAACTATGGCTACACCTTC
cdr3_aa: CASSRTRGRNYGYTF
v_call: TRBV28
j_call: TRBJ1-2
d_call: NA
clone_size: NA
cdr3_length: 15

cdr3_nt: TGTGCCATCGGGTCCCGACAGGGTGATGGCTACACCTTC
cdr3_aa: CAIGSRQGDGYTF
v_call: TRBV10-3
j_call: TRBJ1-2
d_call: TRBD1
clone_size: few
cdr3_length: 13

cdr3_nt: TGTGCCAGCAGTGTCATAGCGGGGCAGTTCTTC
cdr3_aa: CASSVIAGQFF
v_call: TRBV2
j_call: TRBJ2-1
d_call: TRBD2
clone_size: NA
cdr3_length: 11

cdr3_nt: TGTGCCAGCAAAGAAAGTGGGGCAGAGACCCAGTACTTC
cdr3_aa: CASKESGAETQYF
v_call: TRBV2
j_call: TRBJ2-5
d_call: NA
clone_size: NA
cdr3_length: 13

cdr3_nt: TGTGCCTGGAGTGTACATACAGGGGGCCTACGGGAGCAGTACTTC
cdr3_aa: CAWSVHTGGLREQYF
v_call: TRBV30
j_call: TRBJ2-7
d_call: TRBD1
clone_size: NA
cdr3_length: 15

cdr3_nt: TGTGCCAGCAGCTTAGGGGGACAGAAAAATCAGCCCCAGCATTTT
cdr3_aa: CASSLGGQKNQPQHF
v_call: TRBV7-2
j_call: TRBJ1-5
d_call: TRBD1
clone_size: once
cdr3_length: 15

cdr3_nt: TGCGCCAGCAGCCACCGGGACAGCCGCTCTGGGGCCAACGTCCTGACTTTC
cdr3_aa: CASSHRDSRSGANVLTF
v_call: TRBV5-1
j_call: TRBJ2-6
d_call: TRBD1
clone_size: NA
cdr3_length: 17

cdr3_nt: TGCGCCAGCAAGAATCAGGGAGCGTTGTTCTCCTACGAGCAGTACTTC
cdr3_aa: CASKNQGALFSYEQYF
v_call: TRBV10-1
j_call: TRBJ2-7
d_call: NA
clone_size: NA
cdr3_length: 16

cdr3_nt: TGTGCCAGCAGTGAACAGGGAACAATCGATACGCAGTATTTT
cdr3_aa: CASSEQGTIDTQYF
v_call: TRBV6-1
j_call: TRBJ2-3
d_call: NA
clone_size: NA
cdr3_length: 14

cdr3_nt: TGTGCCATCAATAGGGGGACCCGCACAGATACGCAGTATTTT
cdr3_aa: CAINRGTRTDTQYF
v_call: TRBV10-3
j_call: TRBJ2-3
d_call: NA
clone_size: NA
cdr3_length: 14

cdr3_nt: TGCAGCGTTACAGGGAATAGCTATGGCTACACCTTC
cdr3_aa: CSVTGNSYGYTF
v_call: TRBV29-1
j_call: TRBJ1-2
d_call: NA
clone_size: NA
cdr3_length: 12